This entry concerns a single T cell receptor (beta chain). In the original analysis: Quantification of nucleated cells was approximated via reference gene primer amplification. Using immunoSEQ multiplex PCR, the repertoire was profiled, and TCRdb retains in-frame clones only, with some absent. The V and J calls and clone size are taken from that table; D and trimming were inferred from the DNA. Among over 300,000 clones listed, around 83% were seen once. This record comes from a study of blood T cell repertoires in COVID-19. Background on the study: Acute and convalescent COVID-19 samples came from the United States, Italy and Spain. The cDNA or gDNA used as material had been derived from T cells, B-cell-depleted T cells, or PBMCs.

With 5 bases clipped from V and 4 bases from J, the junction kept 9 bases outside the gene matches. CDR1 is SGHTA, CDR2 FQGTGA, per germline. The CDR3 spans 16 residues. Sequenced: peripheral blood. J is TRBJ2-1 and V is TRBV7-3; 9 nucleotides agree with TRBD2. The TCR sequence derives from a woman aged 45 to 65 with acute or convalescent COVID-19. The CDR3 spells CASSQTSGPQYNEQFF. Here the CDR3 DNA reads TGTGCCAGCAGCCAGACTAGCGGCCCCCAGTACAATGAGCAGTTCTTC.